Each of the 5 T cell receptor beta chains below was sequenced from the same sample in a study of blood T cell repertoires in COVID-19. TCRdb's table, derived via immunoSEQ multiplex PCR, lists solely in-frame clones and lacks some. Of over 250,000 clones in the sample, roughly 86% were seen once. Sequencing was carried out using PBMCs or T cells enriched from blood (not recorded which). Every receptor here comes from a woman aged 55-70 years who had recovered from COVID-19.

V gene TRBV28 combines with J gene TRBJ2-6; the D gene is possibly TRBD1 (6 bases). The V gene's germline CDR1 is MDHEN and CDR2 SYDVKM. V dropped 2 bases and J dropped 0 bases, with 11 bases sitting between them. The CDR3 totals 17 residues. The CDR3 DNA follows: TGTGCCAGCAGTTTAAGTCAGGGGATCTCTGGGGCCAACGTCCTGACTTTC. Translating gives CASSLSQGISGANVLTF.

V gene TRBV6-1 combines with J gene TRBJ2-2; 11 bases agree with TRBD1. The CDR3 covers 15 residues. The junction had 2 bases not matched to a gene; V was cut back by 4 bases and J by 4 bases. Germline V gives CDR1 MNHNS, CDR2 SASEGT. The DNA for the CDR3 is TGTGCCAGCAGTGGGACAGGGGGCCCCACCGGGGAGCTGTTTTTT. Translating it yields CASSGTGGPTGELFF.

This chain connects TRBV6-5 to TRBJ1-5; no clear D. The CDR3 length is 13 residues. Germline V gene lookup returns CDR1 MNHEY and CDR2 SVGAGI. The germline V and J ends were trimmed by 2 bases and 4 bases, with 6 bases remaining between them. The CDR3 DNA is TGTGCCAGCAGTTACGGGAGAAATCAGCCCCAGCATTTT. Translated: CASSYGRNQPQHF.

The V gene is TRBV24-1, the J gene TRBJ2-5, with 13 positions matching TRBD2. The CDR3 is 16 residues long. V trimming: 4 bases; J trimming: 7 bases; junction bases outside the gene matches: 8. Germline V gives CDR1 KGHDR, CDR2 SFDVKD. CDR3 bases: TGTGCCACCAGTGACCCAGGGACTAGCGGGATGGTGACCCAGTACTTC. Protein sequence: CATSDPGTSGMVTQYF.

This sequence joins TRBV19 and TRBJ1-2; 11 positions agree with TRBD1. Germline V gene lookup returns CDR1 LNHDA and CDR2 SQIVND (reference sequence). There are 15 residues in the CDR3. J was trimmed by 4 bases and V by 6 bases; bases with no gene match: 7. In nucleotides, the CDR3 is TGTGCCAGTAGGGACAGGGGGCTTCCTAGCTATGGCTACACCTTC. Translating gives CASRDRGLPSYGYTF.